One sample yielded the 20 T cell receptor beta chains listed below, sequenced in a study of beta chain features in type 1 diabetes (dated by TCRdb to between 2017 and 2018). What the work shows at the level of the full study, not this receptor alone: Type 1 diabetes patients showed a moderate but significant shortening of TCRB CDR3 length in all four CD4+ subsets.

The library relied on the immunoSEQ multiplex PCR assay. All of the isolated RNA was reverse transcribed with the High Capacity cDNA Reverse Transcription Kit, so expressed TCRB transcripts were sequenced. As stored in TCRdb, this immuneACCESS dataset retains in-frame rearrangements with V and J assigned. A fraction of the clones does not appear; measured against another copy, unresolved V genes explain less than half of the discrepancy, and the remainder lacks a known reason. The table for this sample lists approximately 250,000 clones; less than 30% of them were counted only once. The top ten constitute roughly 0.011% of the sample. These TCRs' antigens remain unknown. The sample consisted of naive CD4+ T cells from blood. Reading the label with the study, this specimen's cell subset or site is: true naive CD4+ T cells. The receptors come from a woman younger than 45 with type 1 diabetes.

The gene calls are TRBV28 and TRBJ2-7, with D maybe TRBD2 (6 bases). Deletions cut 7 bases from V and 0 bases from J, with 10 bases between. Germline CDR1 MDHEN, CDR2 SYDVKM. There are 13 residues in the CDR3. The CDR3 protein is CASTGGSSYEQYF. As DNA, the CDR3 is TGTGCCAGCACCGGGGGAAGCTCCTACGAGCAGTACTTC.

The table lists this clone with a few counts. This sequence joins TRBV5-1 and TRBJ2-6; the D gene is possibly TRBD1 (6 bases). Germline CDR1 reads SGHRS; CDR2 reads YFSETQ. The CDR3 length is 16 residues. V was clipped by 1 base and J by 2 bases, with 10 bases between them. As DNA, the CDR3 is TGCGCCAGCAGCTTGATTTCAGGGGCTGGGGCCAACGTCCTGACTTTC. Its protein is CASSLISGAGANVLTF.

This clone was observed a few times. The genes are TRBV28 and TRBJ1-2; no definite D call. CDR1 and CDR2 (germline): MDHEN, SYDVKM. The CDR3 runs 13 residues. V lost 5 bases and J lost 8, with 15 bases in between. CDR3: CASSLPDVLGYTF. CDR3 DNA: TGTGCCAGCAGTCTACCTGATGTACTCGGCTACACCTTC.

This clone was observed a handful of times. This chain links TRBV19 with TRBJ1-2; perhaps TRBD1 as D (5 bases). Trimming removed 7 bases from V and 5 bases from J, with 17 bases in between. The CDR3 spans 14 residues. Germline V gene lookup returns CDR1 LNHDA and CDR2 SQIVND (reference sequence). The CDR3 sequence: CASTRDGYLYGYTF. The CDR3 DNA reads as TGTGCCAGTACGCGGGACGGCTATCTATATGGCTACACCTTC.

This chain joins TRBV21-1 and TRBJ2-1; TRBD2, the table's D call, was not compared with the DNA. TRBV21-1 is assigned pseudogene status. CDR3 length: 15 amino acids. The CDR3 nucleotides read TGTGCCAGCGGGAAGACTAGCGGGGTCTCCAATGAGCAGTTCTTC. Encoded protein: CASGKTSGVSNEQFF.

This clone was picked up a small number of times. The CDR3: CASSPRAGNTEAFF. DNA of the CDR3: TGTGCCAGCAGCCCCAGGGCTGGGAACACTGAAGCTTTCTTT. This chain links TRBV7-9 with TRBJ1-1, with D tentatively TRBD1 (5 bases). There are 14 residues in the CDR3. Trimming took off 5 bases at V and 1 base at J, with 11 bases between the two ends. Germline V CDR1 and CDR2: SEHNR, FQNEAQ (reference sequence).

This CDR3 reads CASSLTVGDYGYTF. CDR3 in DNA: TGTGCCAGTAGTCTGACGGTCGGGGATTATGGCTACACCTTC. The chain couples TRBV19 to TRBJ1-2; D ambiguous. Between the trimmed V and J ends, which lost 5 bases and 5 bases, there was a span of 15 bases. From germline, CDR1 is LNHDA and CDR2 SQIVND (reference sequence). CDR3 length: 14 amino acids.

This chain uses TRBV29-1 with TRBJ2-1; 14 bases fit TRBD2. Germline V gene data show CDR1 as SQVTM and CDR2 as ANQGSEA. Unmatched junction bases numbered 6, after V lost 6 bases and J lost 8 bases. This CDR3 spans 14 amino acids. In DNA form, the CDR3 reads TGCAGCGTCCCACCGGGACTAGCGGGAGATGAGCAGTTCTTC. Translated, it gives CSVPPGLAGDEQFF.

This clone has just a few counts. This rearrangement joins TRBV15 to TRBJ2-5; 10 nucleotides agree with TRBD2. Unmatched junction bases numbered 8, after V lost 3 bases and J lost 10 bases. Germline CDR1 and CDR2: LNHNV and YYDKDF (reference sequence). The CDR3 sequence is 14 residues long. The CDR3 region has the DNA TGTGCCACCAGCAGTCCGGGACTAGCGACGTTCCAGTACTTC. This gives the protein CATSSPGLATFQYF.

The chain couples TRBV5-1 to TRBJ2-5; 13 bases are shared with TRBD2. The CDR3 covers 16 residues. CDR1 is SGHRS, CDR2 YFSETQ, per germline. V shed 2 bases, J shed 0 bases, and the junction held 1 base outside the gene matches. The CDR3 here is CASSLGTSGNQETQYF. The CDR3 region has the DNA TGCGCCAGCAGCTTAGGGACTAGCGGGAACCAAGAGACCCAGTACTTC.

The chain combines TRBV19 with TRBJ2-1; 7 bases fit TRBD2. The CDR3 length is 12 residues. Germline V gives CDR1 LNHDA, CDR2 SQIVND (reference sequence). V dropped 3 bases and J dropped 9; count of bases not matched to a gene: 2. The CDR3 coding sequence is TGTGCCAGTAGTATGCGGGGGATTGAGCAGTTCTTC. It yields the protein CASSMRGIEQFF.

V is TRBV2 and J is TRBJ2-7; maybe TRBD1 (5 bases). Trimming removed 4 bases from V and 3 bases from J, with 10 bases in between. The CDR3 runs to 13 residues. The V gene's germline CDR1 is SNHLY and CDR2 FYNNEI. CDR3 in DNA: TGTGCCAGCAGTGCTCAGGGCGGCTACGAGCAGTACTTC. It is translated as CASSAQGGYEQYF.

J is TRBJ1-5 and V is TRBV27; TRBD1 agrees at 9 bases. CDR1 and CDR2 from the germline V gene are MNHEY and SMNVEV (reference sequence). CDR3 length equals 15 residues. Losses at the gene ends were 5 bases for V and 2 bases for J; bases not matched to a gene: 4. The DNA of the CDR3 is TGTGCCAGCAGTCCCTGGGACAGGGGCAATCAGCCCCAGCATTTT. Residues: CASSPWDRGNQPQHF.

The rearrangement uses TRBV30 and TRBJ2-5, with D unresolved. The V gene lost 2 bases and the J gene lost 5 bases, with 15 bases spanning the gap. Germline V CDR1 and CDR2: GTSNPN, SVGIG (reference sequence). The CDR3 extends over 14 amino acids. The CDR3 coding sequence is TGTGCCTGGAGTTCCGTCCCTTCCCGGGAGACCCAGTACTTC. It translates to CAWSSVPSRETQYF.

The gene calls are TRBV10-3 and TRBJ1-3; weak D call: TRBD1 (6 bases). Germline V CDR1 and CDR2: ENHRY, SYGVKD. V lost 6 bases, J lost 0 bases, and 12 bases lay in between. The CDR3 is 15 amino acids. CDR3 residues: CAISGGDNSGNTIYF. CDR3 coding DNA: TGTGCCATCAGCGGGGGGGACAACTCTGGAAACACCATATATTTT.

The chain carries TRBV5-1 and TRBJ2-7, with 7 bases aligning to TRBD2. CDR1 SGHRS and CDR2 YFSETQ come from the germline V gene. This CDR3 region has 14 residues. The V segment lost 0 bases and the J segment 9 bases; nucleotides outside the gene matches: 9. Written as DNA, the CDR3 is TGCGCCAGCAGCTTGGAAGAGGGAGGGCCAAGGCAGTACTTC. It yields the protein CASSLEEGGPRQYF.

About this clone itself: Other nucleotide sequences from this sample produce the same CDR3. This chain links TRBV15 with TRBJ2-7; 7 bases are a match to TRBD2. Germline trimming cut 5 bases from V and 2 bases from J; bases unmatched to any gene: 0. The V gene's germline CDR1 is LNHNV and CDR2 YYDKDF (reference sequence). This CDR3 has 12 residues. This CDR3 reads CATSRGAYEQYF. CDR3 DNA sequence: TGTGCCACCAGCCGGGGGGCCTACGAGCAGTACTTC.

In its sample, this clone was seen a few times. The chain employs TRBV7-9 and TRBJ2-5, with D possibly TRBD1 on 6 matching bases. CDR3 size: 14 residues. V dropped 2 bases and J dropped 5 bases, with 12 bases sitting between them. The germline V gene has CDR1 SEHNR and CDR2 FQNEAQ (reference sequence). The CDR3, as DNA: TGTGCCAGCAGCTTAACAGGGTTCGGTGAGACCCAGTACTTC. As protein: CASSLTGFGETQYF.

Only a few counts were recorded for this clone. This rearrangement joins TRBV7-3 to TRBJ2-1, with D unresolved. Trimming removed 5 bases from V and 7 bases from J, with 15 bases in between. The CDR3 covers 14 residues. In germline, CDR1 is SGHTA, CDR2 FQGTGA. The CDR3 DNA is TGTGCCAGCAGCCACCCCCCGCGAAATAATGAGCAGTTCTTC. As protein: CASSHPPRNNEQFF.

This clone was counted between two and nine times. The gene calls are TRBV30 and TRBJ1-4; the D is unclear. CDR3 length: 13 amino acids. The germline V gene encodes CDR1 GTSNPN and CDR2 SVGIG (reference sequence). V shed 1 base and J shed 7 bases, with 10 bases lying between them. The CDR3 spells CAWSGVGAEKLFF. The DNA for the CDR3 is TGTGCCTGGAGTGGGGTGGGCGCTGAAAAACTGTTTTTT.